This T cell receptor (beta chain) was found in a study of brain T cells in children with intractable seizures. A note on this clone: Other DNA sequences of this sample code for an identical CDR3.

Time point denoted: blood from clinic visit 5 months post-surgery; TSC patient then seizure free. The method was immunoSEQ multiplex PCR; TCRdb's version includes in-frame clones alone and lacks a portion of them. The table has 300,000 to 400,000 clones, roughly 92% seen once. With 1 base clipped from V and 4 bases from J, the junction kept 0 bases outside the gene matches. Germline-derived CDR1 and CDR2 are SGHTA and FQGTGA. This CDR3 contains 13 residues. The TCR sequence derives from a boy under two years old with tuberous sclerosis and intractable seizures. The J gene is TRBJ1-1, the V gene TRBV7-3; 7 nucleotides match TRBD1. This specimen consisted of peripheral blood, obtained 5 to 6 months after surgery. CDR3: CASSLNRGTEAFF. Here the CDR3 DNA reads TGTGCCAGCAGCTTAAACAGGGGCACTGAAGCTTTCTTT. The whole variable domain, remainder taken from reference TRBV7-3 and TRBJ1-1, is GAGVSQTPSNKVTEKGKYVELRCDPISGHTALYWYRQSLGQGPEFLIYFQGTGAADDSGLPNDRFFAVRPEGSVSTLKIQRTERGDSAVYLCASSLNRGTEAFFGQGTRLTVV.